The following is a T cell receptor (beta chain) sequence with its context. These data come from a study of blood T cell repertoires in COVID-19. Study at large: The analysed material was cDNA or gDNA that came from T cells, B-cell-depleted T cells, or PBMCs.

As handled by the study authors: Reference gene primer amplification gave nucleated cell count estimates. TCRdb's copy holds only in-frame clones and misses some; the assay was immunoSEQ multiplex PCR. The D gene and trimming were derived from the DNA, and the V and J assignments and clone size from that table. The repertoire holds about 200,000 clones, with about 94% as singletons. CDR1 and CDR2 from the germline V gene are LGHNT and FRNRAP. CDR3 length: 17 residues. V lost 3 bases and J 2 bases, leaving 17 bases between the germline ends. The sample taken for sequencing was peripheral blood. The rearrangement uses TRBV12-5 and TRBJ1-5, with D unresolved. This TCR was recovered from a man aged 60 to 75 with COVID-19, enrolled during active disease. The CDR3 is CASGFGASSQGNQPQHF. The CDR3 DNA is TGTGCTAGTGGTTTCGGAGCCTCTTCACAAGGCAATCAGCCCCAGCATTTT.